These T cell receptor beta chains were read from a single sample in a study of PD-1 blockade in mismatch repair-deficient tumors. This table comes from immunoSEQ multiplex PCR, and its TCRdb copy is limited to in-frame clones, with some not included. Here the sample spans 40,000 to 60,000 clones, about 80% being singletons. Here the sequenced sample was peripheral blood, taken 4 weeks after starting pembrolizumab. The receptors originated from an adult with mismatch repair-deficient cancer. The CDR3 runs from the conserved cysteine through the conserved F or W. Fields, in order: clone size, V gene, D gene, J gene, CDR3 DNA, CDR3 protein. D genes are given only for firm matches. Clone sizes are given selectively: once, few, many, or a class where the clone is expanded.

>.|TRBV28|TRBD1|TRBJ2-7
TGTGCCAGCAGCTCTCCGGGACAGGGGGCAGGTGAGCAGTACTTC
CASSSPGQGAGEQYF
>.|TRBV27|.|TRBJ2-7
TGTGCCAGCAGTTTAGGTCCGGAATACGAGCAGTACTTC
CASSLGPEYEQYF
>.|TRBV28|TRBD1|TRBJ1-2
TGTGCCAGCAGTTTCTCCCGGACAGGGGGAGGCTATGGCTACACCTTC
CASSFSRTGGGYGYTF
>.|TRBV19|.|TRBJ1-1
TGTGCCAGTAGTACGGGAGTCAGGTCGTTGAACACTGAAGCTTTCTTT
CASSTGVRSLNTEAFF
>.|TRBV7-2|TRBD2|TRBJ2-2
TGTGCCAGCAGTACCGGACTAGCTGTACAGGGGGAGCTGTTTTTT
CASSTGLAVQGELFF
>.|TRBV7-9|TRBD1|TRBJ1-5
TGTGCCAGCAGCACAAACAGGGGGCAGGTCAATCAGCCCCAGCATTTT
CASSTNRGQVNQPQHF
>.|TRBV7-9|TRBD2|TRBJ2-1
TGTGCCAGCAGCTTGGGGACTAGCGGGAGCTTAGATGAGCAGTTCTTC
CASSLGTSGSLDEQFF
>.|TRBV5-1|.|TRBJ2-7
TGCGCCAGCAGCTTGGACGCCTCCAACGAGCAGTACTTC
CASSLDASNEQYF
>few|TRBV6-1|.|TRBJ2-7
TGTGCCAGCAGTGATGAGGGGAGCGGGTCTTTCTTCGAGCAGTACTTC
CASSDEGSGSFFEQYF
>.|TRBV15|TRBD2|TRBJ2-1
TGTGCCACCAGCAGTGGAGCGGGGCAGGGGCAGTTCTTC
CATSSGAGQGQFF
>.|TRBV6-5|.|TRBJ1-1
TGTGCCAGCAGTTACCGGGGGAGCAGCACTGAAGCTTTCTTT
CASSYRGSSTEAFF
>.|TRBV27|.|TRBJ2-7
TGTGCCAGCAGCCCAACAGGGTCCCTTCTCTACGAGCAGTACTTC
CASSPTGSLLYEQYF
>.|TRBV5-1|.|TRBJ2-3
TGCGCCAGCGAGTCTGTAGGGGGCACAGATACGCAGTATTTT
CASESVGGTDTQYF
>.|TRBV7-9|.|TRBJ2-1
TGTGCCAGCAGCCCCAGTTCGTCTAGGGCCGACAATGAGCAGTTCTTC
CASSPSSSRADNEQFF
>few|TRBV5-1|.|TRBJ2-1
TGCGCCAGCAGCTTGAAGGTAGAGAACCCCTTTAGGGGCAACAATGAGCAGTTCTTC
CASSLKVENPFRGNNEQFF
>few|TRBV19|TRBD1|TRBJ1-2
TGTGCCAGTAGTAAACAGGGGAAGGATGGCTACACCTTC
CASSKQGKDGYTF
>.|TRBV16|TRBD1|TRBJ1-1
TGTGCCAGCAGCCAAGGACAGGGGTGGTCTGAAGCTTTCTTT
CASSQGQGWSEAFF
>.|TRBV5-6|TRBD2|TRBJ2-3
TGTGCCAGCAGCGAAGTAGGTTGGGACTACACAGATACGCAGTATTTT
CASSEVGWDYTDTQYF
>.|TRBV11-2|TRBD2|TRBJ2-1
TGTGCCAGCAGGACTGTACTAGCGTCTACCCGCAATGAGCAGTTCTTC
CASRTVLASTRNEQFF
>.|TRBV6-5|.|TRBJ1-1
TGTGCCAGCACCGCCTTGGAGGGTGAAGCTTTCTTT
CASTALEGEAFF
>once|TRBV10-2|.|TRBJ1-4
TGCGCCAGCAGTCTCGACAGCGGAAATGAAAAACTGTTTTTT
CASSLDSGNEKLFF
>.|TRBV28|.|TRBJ2-7
TGTGCCAGCAGTTTTACCGGGCCCTACGAGCAGTACTTC
CASSFTGPYEQYF
>few|TRBV27|TRBD1|TRBJ2-7
TGTGCCACCCGCAAGCCGACAGGGCCCTACGAGCAGTACTTC
CATRKPTGPYEQYF
>.|TRBV9|.|TRBJ1-3
TGTGCCAGCAGCGTAGCTCGGAAAACGGGCTCTGGAAACACCATATATTTT
CASSVARKTGSGNTIYF
>.|TRBV9|TRBD2|TRBJ2-5
TGTGCCAGCAGCGAGACTAGCGGCCGTGGGGAGACCCAGTACTTC
CASSETSGRGETQYF